This TCR beta chain was recorded in a study of T cell responses to AZD1222 COVID-19 vaccine (dated by TCRdb to the early 2020s). Regarding the research as a whole: TCR sequencing covered approximately 230 trial participants: about 210 given two doses of AZD1222 and approximately 26 given two doses of MenACWY control vaccine. Trial participants were enrolled by age into 18-55, 56-69 and 70-plus year subgroups, with roughly 160, 29 and 62 TCR-sequenced participants respectively. The paper's findings and limits, for the study overall: After two AZD1222 doses, spike-specific TCR breadth and depth were significantly higher than at day 0 and than in MenACWY recipients. Reportedly, almost half of the unique spike-specific TCRs recognized epitopes lying outside the regions that are mutated in the B.1.351 and B.1.1.7 variants. Participants were mostly white British, with more females than males. The authors suggested clonal diversity may have been underestimated. Conclusions about previously exposed vaccinees are limited, since just 5 or 6 AZD1222 recipients were seropositive for SARS-CoV-2 at baseline. Because no day 14 peak-response samples were available, the repertoires could be characterized only after the peak T cell response. The 56-69-year group was small, and its depth increase did not reach significance, likely because of low power. Vaccine-associated CD4 TCRs spanned the whole spike protein, with dominant responses in regions 160-218 and 743-854.

A remark on this clone: Its antigen is still unknown. Per-base qualities were not stored, and no clone one base away is much larger.

From the cysteine up to the phenylalanine, the CDR3 has a length of 12 residues. Here the CDR3 DNA is all that survives: 36 bases in frame from base 1. The trim is 0 bases for V and 2 bases for J, with a gap of 3 bases between the germline ends. The germline V gene encodes CDR1 SGHDT and CDR2 YYEEEE. The CDR3 regions of human TCRbeta chains were analyzed by immunosequencing. In the authors' own workflow: Repertoire TCRs were checked for matches against a reference library of SARS-CoV-2-specific TCRs that had been generated using the MIRA antigen-specificity platform. Breadth meant the fraction of unique TCRs that were SARS-CoV-2-associated, whereas depth meant the fraction of total T cells that were SARS-CoV-2-associated. Using the MIRA data, every spike-specific TCR was mapped to the spike region that the TCR reacted to and assigned to either a CD4 or a CD8 class. Log10-transformed breadth and depth values were compared by one-way ANOVA with Sidak's multiple comparisons tests. TCRdb took over this immuneACCESS table, retaining in-frame rearrangements with V and J assigned. Such tables are incomplete; in checked studies, under half of the missing clones stem from an unresolved V gene, and the remainder is unexplained. That table gives V, J and clone size, and the DNA gave D and trimming. The sample table holds about 110,000 clones, of which 70% to 90% were seen once. The leading ten clones occupy about 5% of the sample.

In light of the paper, this sample's time point label describes: about 28 days (+/-7) after the second vaccine dose. AZD1222 recipients whose second dose came at about 4 weeks and those whose second dose came at about 12 weeks were combined into one group, since spike-specific TCR depth and breadth did not differ between the two schedules. The vaccinee samples were drawn from two UK trials, COV001 and COV002, one of which was a single-blind randomized controlled phase 2/3 trial testing AZD1222 (ChAdOx1 nCoV-19) in healthy adults. For TCRbeta chain sequencing, PBMC samples were collected from trial participants at day 0 and at day 28 after the second dose.

Here the sequenced sample was peripheral blood, taken 28 days after the second AZD1222 dose. The sequence links TRBV5-6 to TRBJ2-7, with the D segment identity uncertain. This TCR was sampled from an adult who received the AZD1222 COVID-19 vaccine. The CDR3 region reads CASSLEAYEQYF. DNA sequence: TGTGCCAGCAGCTTGGAGGCCTACGAGCAGTACTTC.